Each of the 18 T cell receptor delta chains below was sequenced from the same sample in a study of γδ T cells in repeated Plasmodium falciparum infection (dated by TCRdb to the early 2020s). For bulk TCR repertoire analysis, Vgamma9/Vdelta2+ and Vdelta2-negative gammadelta T cell populations were flow-sorted out of peripheral blood mononuclear cells. The library relied on multiplex PCR. The sequencer was an Illumina MiSeq. TCRdb reran clone calling on the public reads with CATT; rows sharing one DNA sequence were then combined. Counted in this sample were tens of thousands of delta-chain clones; more than 1.4% of them appeared once. The ten largest account for 8.5% to 10% of the sample. The specimen sequenced was gamma-delta T cells from blood. Source of these receptors: a pool of human donors (malaria-infected and uninfected, not separated).

The chain is built from TRDV1 and TRDJ1; D is unresolved. TCRdb does not report a J gene; here it was assigned by matching the DNA to germline references. This CDR3 is built from 18 residues. Germline V CDR1 and CDR2: TSWWSYY, QGS. The ends were cut back, 0 bases at V and 0 bases at J, with 17 bases in the middle. The CDR3 DNA reads as TGTGCTCTTGGGGAACTTGCCCCAGGCCTCACCTACACCGATAAACTCATCTTT. As protein: CALGELAPGLTYTDKLIF.

With respect to this clone: The junction departs from the called germline gene at one end, perhaps through a read error. The chain couples TRDV1 to TRDJ1; D is perhaps TRDD3 (6 bases). The J gene was not available in TCRdb and was assigned here by matching the DNA to germline segments. CDR1 is TSWWSYY and CDR2 is QGS in the germline V gene. This CDR3 is built from 22 residues. The CDR3 reads CSGERGESGVCRFPHPHHKLIF. CDR3 DNA sequence: TGCTCTGGGGAACGAGGAGAATCTGGGGTTTGTCGCTTCCCTCACCCTCATCATAAACTCATCTTT.

On this clone: TCRdb's listed protein matches a much larger clone and diverges from this DNA's translation at residue 13, likely through a read error; the protein shown comes from the DNA. The V segment is TRDV3, and no J call was made. The germline V gene has CDR1 TVYSNPD and CDR2 GDNSRS (reference sequence). The CDR3 consists of 14 residues. The CDR3 sequence: CAFTSAGYTDKLTF. CDR3 bases: TGTGCCTTTACCTCCGCGGGTTACACCGATAAACTCACCTTT.

This clone was seen a handful of times. A read error is likely here: a far larger clone is one base away. Other DNA sequences in the same sample also yield this CDR3. The CDR3 loop is CAFKGPPFEVGKLIF. The CDR3 nucleotides are TGTGCCTTTAAGGGTCCCCCATTCGAAGTAGGAAAACTCATCTTT. The V and J genes are TRDV3 and TRDJ1; D is uncertain. CDR3 length: 15 amino acids. The germline V gene has CDR1 TVYSNPD and CDR2 GDNSRS (reference sequence). V dropped 1 base and J dropped 8 bases, with 23 bases sitting between them.

This clone was counted ten times or more. This likely traces to a read error, being one base from a far larger clone. This same CDR3 is encoded by further DNA sequences in the sample. V and J are TRDV1 and TRDJ3; 11 nucleotides agree with TRDD3. TCRdb carries no J gene annotation; the J gene was assigned here by matching the DNA with germline. The germline gives CDR1 TSWWSYY, CDR2 QGS. CDR3 size: 27 residues. CDR3 DNA: TGTGCCCTTGGAAGGGCTCCTTTTAATTTCTGGGGGATACACGACAGTCACTCCTCCTGGGACACCCGACAGATGTTTTTC. Protein product: CALGRAPFNFWGIHDSHSSWDTRQMFF.

This clone was counted at least ten times. The chain joins TRDV1 to TRDJ1, with TRDD3 identical over 13 bases. This CDR3 has 24 amino acids. V dropped 0 bases and J dropped 6; count of bases not matched to a gene: 28. Per germline, CDR1 TSWWSYY and CDR2 QGS. CDR3 amino acids: CALGELDKALATSYWGIRRYKLIF. CDR3 in DNA: TGTGCTCTTGGGGAACTAGATAAGGCCTTAGCTACGTCGTACTGGGGGATACGCCGTTATAAACTCATCTTT.

With respect to this clone: The protein TCRdb lists belongs to a much larger clone and differs from this DNA's translation at residue 10, which points to a read error; the protein shown is made from the DNA. The CDR3, as DNA: TGTGCCTGTGACGGCGGGGGGAGATACGCCGATAAACTCATCTTT. It specifies CACDGGGRYADKLIF. The chain is built from TRDV2 and TRDJ1, with a weak D call TRDD3 (6 bases). TCRdb records no J gene; here it was assigned by comparing the DNA to germline. Germline CDR1 and CDR2: GEAIGNYY and EKD. The CDR3 contains 15 residues. V lost 3 bases, J lost 3 bases, and 16 bases lay in between.

Turning to this clone: The TCRdb record carries a much larger clone's protein, which differs from this DNA's translation at residue 7; a read error is the likely cause, and the protein listed here is the DNA translation. The J gene is TRDJ3, the V gene TRDV2; D not certain. Here the J gene was assigned by germline matching of the DNA, as TCRdb has none. Germline V gene lookup returns CDR1 GEAIGNYY and CDR2 EKD. V shed 3 bases and J shed 0 bases, with 20 bases lying between them. The length of the CDR3 is 20 residues. The CDR3 DNA sequence: TGTGCCTGTGACTCCTGGAGGTCGCAAGAAAGCTCCTGGGACACCCGACAGATGTTTTTC. As protein: CACDSWRSQESSWDTRQMFF.

The chain has TRDV1 and TRDJ1; 13 bases agree with TRDD3. TCRdb carries no J gene annotation; the J gene was assigned here by matching the DNA with germline. Germline trimming cut 1 base from V and 4 bases from J; bases unmatched to any gene: 12. Per germline, CDR1 TSWWSYY and CDR2 QGS. The CDR3 consists of 19 residues. The DNA for the CDR3 is TGTGCTCTTGGGGAACCTCATTACTGGGGGATACGCCGGGGCGATAAACTCATCTTT. Protein: CALGEPHYWGIRRGDKLIF.

Comments on this clone: One end of the junction varies from germline; a read error may be responsible. The sample has other DNA sequences that encode this CDR3 too. This chain joins TRDV1 and TRDJ1; 7 bases line up with TRDD3. Matching the DNA to germline supplied the J gene, which TCRdb does not give. The CDR3 runs to 18 residues. Germline CDR1 TSWWSYY, CDR2 QGS. CDR3: CALGELYPPLTGDNKLIF. The CDR3 DNA sequence: TGTGCCCTTGGGGAACTTTATCCGCCGCTTACTGGGGACAATAAACTCATCTTT.

The table lists this clone with a few counts. TCRdb's listed protein matches a much larger clone and diverges from this DNA's translation at residue 11, likely through a read error; the protein shown comes from the DNA. The chain is built from TRDV1 and TRDJ1; 10 bases agree with TRDD3. No J segment appears in TCRdb, so it was assigned here by matching the sequence to germline. V lost 1 base to trimming and J lost 0 bases; unmatched junction nucleotides: 20. The germline gives CDR1 TSWWSYY, CDR2 QGS. This CDR3 has 22 amino acids. CDR3 in DNA: TGTGCTCTTGGGGAACCTTCCTTCCGAACCCCAACTGGGGGATCGTACACCGATAAACTCATCTTT. Encoded protein: CALGEPSFRTPTGGSYTDKLIF.

A few counts support this clone. Only one base separates this from a far larger clonotype, so it likely reflects a read error. Distinct nucleotide sequences in the sample also encode this CDR3. The J gene has no call, while the V gene is TRDV1; TRDD3 was called by the table and not checked on the DNA. Germline values: CDR1 TSWWSYY, CDR2 QGS. The CDR3 is 23 residues long. The DNA for the CDR3 is TGTGCTCTTGGGGAAACCTTTCGCCTACGACGAACTGGGGTCCGACCCTACACCGATAAACTCATCTTC. Translated: CALGETFRLRRTGVRPYTDKLIF.

This clone was counted between two and nine times. The TCRdb record carries a much larger clone's protein, which differs from this DNA's translation at residue 5; a read error is the likely cause, and the protein listed here is the DNA translation. The gene calls are TRDV1 and TRDJ1, with D uncertain. The J gene comes from matching the DNA to germline here; TCRdb lacks it. Germline values: CDR1 TSWWSYY, CDR2 QGS. The V and J ends lost 6 bases and 0 bases respectively, with 26 bases between them. The CDR3 has 19 amino acids. CDR3 sequence: CALGHPLVGTKPYTDKLIF. The CDR3 DNA reads as TGTGCTCTTGGTCATCCCCTTGTCGGGACCAAACCTTACACCGATAAACTCATCTTT.

This clone has a handful of counts. A far larger clone is one nucleotide away, so this likely arose from a read error. No J gene was called, and the V gene is TRDV3; the table's D call, TRDD3, has no DNA check behind it. The germline CDR1 and CDR2 sequences are TVYSNPD and GDNSRS (reference sequence). The CDR3 totals 16 residues. The CDR3 sequence is CASMAKMGPYTDKLIF. The CDR3 DNA is TGTGCCTCAATGGCAAAAATGGGCCCTTACACCGATAAGCTCATCTTT.

This clone came up many times. Distinct nucleotide sequences in the sample also encode this CDR3. V and J are TRDV1 and TRDJ1; 12 bases are shared with TRDD3. The junction had 17 bases not matched to a gene; V was cut back by 0 bases and J by 0 bases. This CDR3 comprises 22 residues. The germline V gene encodes CDR1 TSWWSYY and CDR2 QGS. CDR3 in amino acids: CALGELPTWKLGDTPYTDKLIF. In DNA, the CDR3 is TGTGCTCTTGGGGAACTCCCAACCTGGAAGCTGGGGGATACGCCGTACACCGATAAACTCATCTTT.

Concerning this clone itself: This likely reflects a read error, since a far larger clone is one base away. The same CDR3 can be traced to other DNA sequences in this sample. This rearrangement joins TRDV1 to TRDJ3; D is possibly TRDD2 (6 bases). No J gene was available from TCRdb, and it was assigned here by a germline match of the DNA. This CDR3 has 22 residues. Germline V gene lookup returns CDR1 TSWWSYY and CDR2 QGS. The CDR3 spells CALGGLPPGYLPSSWDTRQMFF. The CDR3 coding sequence is TGTGCTCTTGGGGGACTTCCTCCGGGGTACCTACCGAGCTCCTGGGACACCCGGCAGATGTTTTTC.

A few counts support this clone. The chain has TRDV1 and TRDJ1; perhaps TRDD2 as D (9 bases). TCRdb offers no J gene call, so here the DNA was matched to germline to obtain one. Germline CDR1 reads TSWWSYY; CDR2 reads QGS. This CDR3 comprises 23 residues. V lost 2 bases and J 2 bases, leaving 36 bases between the germline ends. For the CDR3, the DNA is TGTGCTCTTGGGGAAGAGGCGCCAGCCTTCCTACTCAGGGGATACAGCGGGACCGATAAACTCATCTTT. Its translation: CALGEEAPAFLLRGYSGTDKLIF.

This clone was seen repeatedly, ten times or more. The protein held in TCRdb is that of a much larger clone and does not match this DNA's translation at residue 12, likely because of a read error; the protein shown is translated from the DNA. This sequence joins TRDV1 and TRDJ1, with D hard to call. The CDR3 totals 13 residues. Germline V CDR1 and CDR2: TSWWSYY, QGS. CDR3 sequence (DNA): TGTGCTCTTGGGACAACACACACCGATAAACTCACCTTT. The encoded protein is CALGTTHTDKLTF.